These T cell receptor beta chains were read from a single sample in a study of CD8 T cells in Susac syndrome. TCRdb recomputed calls from the immunoSEQ multiplex PCR reads with MiXCR, one row per CDR3 protein. The sample records about 180,000 distinct CDR3 sequences, about 95% being singletons. The material sequenced was CD8+ T cells from PBMCs. These receptors all stem from a human donor with multiple sclerosis. Each CDR3 is given with its conserved first and last residue. The order of the fields is clone size, J gene, V gene, CDR3 protein. Where a row states a size, it is once, few, many or the class of an expanded clone; other rows omit it.

>once|TRBJ2-7|TRBV28
CASRDLGQAYEQYF
>-|TRBJ2-5|TRBV14
CASSQDLVGVYQETQYF
>-|TRBJ2-1|TRBV5-1
CASSLKLQSYNEQFF
>-|TRBJ1-1|TRBV30
CAWNDGGQTEAFF
>-|TRBJ2-1|TRBV5-1
CASSLRSGNYNEQFF
>-|TRBJ2-7|TRBV12-3/TRBV12-4
CASSFGRATTYEQYF
>-|TRBJ2-1|TRBV14
CANLECGGARSYNEQFF
>-|TRBJ1-2|TRBV27
CASSHPGLSHGYTF
>-|TRBJ1-1|TRBV14
CASSPFKYMNTEAFF
>-|TRBJ2-7|TRBV7-9
CASSWELTATYEQYF
>-|TRBJ1-2|TRBV13
CASSRQGQPLYGYTF
>once|TRBJ2-7|TRBV20-1
CSARGTPGQSREQYF
>-|TRBJ1-2|TRBV14
CASSLRRGQTYGYTF
>-|TRBJ2-3|TRBV20-1
CSARDASGVPDTQYF
>-|TRBJ2-1|TRBV29-1
CSVPEREGTYNEQFF
>-|TRBJ2-7|TRBV20-1
CSARDLGPSYEQYF
>-|TRBJ2-7|TRBV14
CASSQLNYEQYF
>-|TRBJ2-1|TRBV13
CASSLQPGLGETSYNEQFF
>-|TRBJ2-1|TRBV15
CATSRTDWSSYNEQFF
>-|TRBJ2-2|TRBV27
CASSLWGAGELFF
>-|TRBJ1-1|TRBV28
CASSLDDRRTEAFF
>-|TRBJ2-7|TRBV14
CASSGRGRAFYEQYF
>-|TRBJ2-3|TRBV6-5
CASSYGMEREMSTDTQYF